A single sample is the source of the 17 T cell receptor beta chains below, sequenced in a study of response to subunit inactivated influenza vaccine. MiXCR, applied by TCRdb to the RT-PCR reads, yields one record per CDR3 protein. Of under 750,000 distinct CDR3 sequences in the sample, roughly 10% were seen once. Sequenced material: PBMCs from blood, taken on the day of vaccination. These receptors were collected from a man aged 50-59 years who received an inactivated influenza vaccine.

This clonotype was seen ten or more times. V and J are TRBV20-1 and TRBJ1-3; 8 bases match TRBD1. The CDR3 runs to 14 residues. Per the germline V gene, CDR1 is DFQATT and CDR2 is SNEGSKA (reference sequence). With 6 bases clipped from V and 0 bases from J, the junction kept 4 bases outside the gene matches. DNA for the CDR3: TGCAGTGCCAGGCAGGGGGCCTCTGGAAACACCATATATTTT. It is translated as CSARQGASGNTIYF.

This clonotype was counted ten times or more. In DNA, the CDR3 is TGTGCCAGCAGTCTCGGGGGCCACAGCACAGATACGCAGTATTTT. It translates to CASSLGGHSTDTQYF. The chain uses TRBV9 and TRBJ2-3; the D call may be TRBD1 or TRBD2 (6 bases each). The CDR3 is made up of 15 amino acids. CDR1 and CDR2 (germline): SGDLS, YYNGEE. V lost 5 bases and J 0 bases, leaving 13 bases between the germline ends. Full variable domain (remainder filled in from reference TRBV9 and TRBJ2-3): DSGVTQTPKHLITATGQRVTLRCSPRSGDLSVYWYQQSLDQGLQFLIQYYNGEERAKGNILERFSAQQFPDLHSELNLSSLELGDSALYFCASSLGGHSTDTQYFGPGTRLTVL.

In DNA form, the CDR3 reads TGTGCCAGCAGCTTAGTAGCTGGACTCTCTGGAGAGACCCAGTACTTC. It yields the protein CASSLVAGLSGETQYF. The chain combines TRBV7-9 with TRBJ2-5; weak D call: TRBD2 (5 bases). The V and J ends lost 1 base and 4 bases respectively, with 16 bases between them. The CDR3 is made up of 16 amino acids. Looked up from germline, CDR1 is SEHNR and CDR2 is FQNEAQ (reference sequence).

This clonotype occurred a few times. The chain uses TRBV6-2 or TRBV6-3 and TRBJ2-2, with D perhaps TRBD1 (6 bases). Between the trimmed V and J ends, which lost 8 bases and 6 bases, there was a span of 16 bases. Germline V gives CDR1 MNHEY, CDR2 SVGEGT. This CDR3 has 14 residues. CDR3 amino acids: CASGRTRGSGELFF. In DNA form, the CDR3 reads TGTGCCAGCGGACGAACTAGGGGGTCCGGGGAGCTGTTTTTT.

In this sample, this clonotype turned up many times. The V and J genes are TRBV6-1 and TRBJ2-5, with TRBD1 matching 9 bases. With V trimmed by 11 bases and J by 5 bases, 15 bases remained unmatched. The CDR3 is 15 residues long. Germline V gene lookup returns CDR1 MNHNS and CDR2 SASEGT. The CDR3 reads CAVTWWTGVGETQYF. The DNA for the CDR3 is TGTGCCGTGACTTGGTGGACAGGGGTAGGGGAGACCCAGTACTTC.

This clonotype was counted at least ten times. CDR3 in DNA: TGTGCCAGCAGTCCCGGCTTAATGGGGGTTACTTCCTACGAGCAGTACTTC. Protein sequence: CASSPGLMGVTSYEQYF. The V gene is TRBV27, the J gene TRBJ2-7; D may be TRBD1 or TRBD2 (5 bases each). This CDR3 spans 17 amino acids. CDR1 and CDR2 (germline): MNHEY, SMNVEV (reference sequence). V was shortened by 5 bases and J by 1 base, with 21 bases between the two germline ends.

This clonotype has only a few counts. The chain uses TRBV20-1 and TRBJ2-3, with TRBD1 matching over 8 bases. J was trimmed by 2 bases and V by 6 bases; bases with no gene match: 10. Germline lookup yields CDR1 DFQATT and CDR2 SNEGSKA (reference sequence). The CDR3 sequence is 15 residues long. The CDR3 nucleotides are TGCAGTGCCCCTCGGGCAGGGGGCGTCACAGATACGCAGTATTTT. Its translation: CSAPRAGGVTDTQYF.

The chain recombines TRBV4-3 with TRBJ2-3; TRBD2 matches 8 bases. With 0 bases clipped from V and 2 bases from J, the junction kept 4 bases outside the gene matches. CDR3 length: 16 residues. Germline values: CDR1 LGHNA, CDR2 YSLEER. The CDR3 is CASSQDPGRATDTQYF. The CDR3 DNA is TGCGCCAGCAGCCAAGATCCCGGGAGGGCCACAGATACGCAGTATTTT.

This clonotype was detected ten times or more. The rearrangement uses TRBV7-2 and TRBJ2-2; possibly TRBD1 for D (5 bases). V was cut by 2 bases and J by 8 bases, with 9 bases left in between. Germline assignment: CDR1 SGHTA and CDR2 FQGNSA. The CDR3 is made up of 13 amino acids. The CDR3: CASSLSRQGELFF. DNA for the CDR3: TGTGCCAGCAGCTTATCCAGACAGGGGGAGCTGTTTTTT.

This clonotype has more than one count but fewer than ten. V gene TRBV20-1 combines with J gene TRBJ1-2; D gene unclear. The CDR3 is 14 residues long. The V gene lost 4 bases and the J gene lost 0 bases, with 12 bases spanning the gap. CDR1 and CDR2 (germline): DFQATT, SNEGSKA (reference sequence). The CDR3 nucleotides read TGCAGTGCTATCCAGGAAAATCCTAACTATGGCTACACCTTC. Residues: CSAIQENPNYGYTF.

The CDR3 DNA reads as TGTGCCAGCAGCCGATTACAACAGGGCAGCTACACCTTC. It translates to CASSRLQQGSYTF. The V call is TRBV7-9, the J call TRBJ1-2; maybe TRBD1 (6 bases). CDR3 length: 13 amino acids. V gave up 5 bases and J gave up 9 bases, with 16 bases separating them. Germline V gene lookup returns CDR1 SEHNR and CDR2 FQNEAQ (reference sequence).

The J gene is TRBJ1-4, the V gene TRBV12-3 or TRBV12-4; D remains unclear. V was trimmed by 3 bases and J by 13 bases, leaving 15 bases between them. The CDR3 is made up of 13 amino acids. The CDR3 sequence: CASSLAGSRVLFF. The CDR3 DNA is TGTGCCAGCAGTTTGGCTGGGTCTAGGGTACTGTTTTTT.

CDR3 bases: TGTGCCAGCAGTTACTTTGCCAGAGACAGGGGAAGAGAGCAGTACTTC. This codes for CASSYFARDRGREQYF. V and J are TRBV6-2 or TRBV6-3 and TRBJ2-7, with 8 bases matching TRBD1. Germline trimming cut 1 base from V and 7 bases from J; bases unmatched to any gene: 12. Germline CDR1 is MNHEY and CDR2 is SVGEGT. This CDR3 contains 16 residues.

This clonotype was picked up many times. Written as DNA, the CDR3 is TGTGCCAGCAGCTTACCCCCCCGACTAGCGGGGCGCACAGATACGCAGTATTTT. It yields the protein CASSLPPRLAGRTDTQYF. This chain links TRBV11-1 with TRBJ2-3; 11 nucleotides match TRBD2. The CDR3 is made up of 18 amino acids. J gave up 1 base and V 2 bases, and 8 bases lay outside the gene matches. Germline CDR1 and CDR2: SGHAT and FQDESV (reference sequence).

The table lists this clonotype with a few counts. The V call is TRBV12-3 or TRBV12-4, the J call TRBJ1-5; a weak D match, TRBD1 (6 bases). Trimming shortened V by 6 bases and J by 9 bases, and 12 bases separated the two germline ends. The CDR3 spans 12 residues. The CDR3 reads CASSQDRGPQHF. Written as DNA, the CDR3 is TGTGCCAGCAGCCAGGACAGAGGGCCCCAGCATTTT.

The V and J genes are TRBV6-1 and TRBJ2-3; D is ambiguous. From germline, CDR1 is MNHNS and CDR2 SASEGT. The V gene lost 5 bases and the J gene lost 5 bases, with 11 bases spanning the gap. This CDR3 region has 13 residues. The CDR3 reads CASSRVRGDTQYF. The DNA for the CDR3 is TGTGCCAGCAGTAGGGTCCGTGGAGATACGCAGTATTTT.

This clonotype was counted at least ten times. The chain carries TRBV5-1 and TRBJ2-2; 9 nucleotides line up with TRBD1. With V trimmed by 4 bases and J by 4 bases, 8 bases remained unmatched. This CDR3 has 16 residues. The germline V gene has CDR1 SGHRS and CDR2 YFSETQ. The CDR3 loop is CASSRTGGGITGELFF. The DNA for the CDR3 is TGCGCCAGCAGCAGAACAGGGGGCGGCATCACCGGGGAGCTGTTTTTT.